This TCR beta chain was profiled in a study of blood T cell repertoires in COVID-19. Whole-study context: From T cells, B-cell-depleted T cells, or PBMCs came the material, which was cDNA or gDNA.

This CDR3 comprises 13 residues. Germline V gene lookup returns CDR1 MDHEN and CDR2 SYDVKM. V shed 10 bases, J shed 6 bases, and the junction held 7 bases outside the gene matches. In the authors' workflow: Reference gene primers were amplified, and this amplification served to estimate nucleated cell counts. The assay was immunoSEQ multiplex PCR, and TCRdb's table has in-frame clones only and misses some. The DNA was the basis for D and trimming; V, J and clone size are from that table. Of hundreds of thousands of clones in the sample, 70% to 85% were seen once. This chain uses TRBV28 with TRBJ2-1; 9 bases agree with TRBD2. Sequencing input: PBMCs or T cells enriched from blood (not recorded which). The TCR comes from a woman in her fifties or sixties who had recovered from COVID-19. The CDR3 loop is CANGGTSINEQFF. The CDR3 DNA sequence: TGTGCCAACGGGGGGACTAGCATCAATGAGCAGTTCTTC.